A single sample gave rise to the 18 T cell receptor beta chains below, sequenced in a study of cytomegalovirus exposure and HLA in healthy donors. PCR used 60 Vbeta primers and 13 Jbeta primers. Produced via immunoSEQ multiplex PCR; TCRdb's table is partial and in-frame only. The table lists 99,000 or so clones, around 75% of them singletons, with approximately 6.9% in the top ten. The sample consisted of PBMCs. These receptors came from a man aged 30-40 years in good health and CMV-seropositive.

DNA for the CDR3: TGTGCCAGCAGTGGACCCAGGGGCCAGTTCTTC. This sequence encodes CASSGPRGQFF. The V gene is TRBV6-1, the J gene TRBJ2-1; a possible D gene is TRBD1 (6 bases). The CDR3 loop spans 11 amino acids. Trimming took 4 bases from V and 13 from J, leaving 11 bases between them. In germline, CDR1 is MNHNS, CDR2 SASEGT.

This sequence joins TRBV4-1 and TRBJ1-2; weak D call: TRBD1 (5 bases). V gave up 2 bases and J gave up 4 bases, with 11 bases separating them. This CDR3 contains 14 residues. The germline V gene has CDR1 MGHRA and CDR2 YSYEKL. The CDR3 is CASSQSDSFYGYTF. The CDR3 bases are TGCGCCAGCAGCCAAAGCGACAGTTTCTATGGCTACACCTTC.

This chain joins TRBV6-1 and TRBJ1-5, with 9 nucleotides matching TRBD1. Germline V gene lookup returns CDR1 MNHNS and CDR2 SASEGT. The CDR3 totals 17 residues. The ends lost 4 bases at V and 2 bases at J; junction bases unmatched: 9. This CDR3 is CASSAGTGLSGNQPQHF. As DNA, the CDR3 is TGTGCCAGCAGTGCCGGGACAGGGTTGTCAGGCAATCAGCCCCAGCATTTT.

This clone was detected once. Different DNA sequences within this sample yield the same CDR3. The CDR3 spells CASSEAGLGYTF. The CDR3 nucleotides are TGTGCCAGCAGTGAAGCGGGGCTCGGCTACACCTTC. This chain connects TRBV6-1 to TRBJ1-2; D might be TRBD1 (5 bases). The CDR3 has 12 residues. Germline values: CDR1 MNHNS, CDR2 SASEGT. Trimming removed 0 bases from V and 8 bases from J, with 7 bases in between.

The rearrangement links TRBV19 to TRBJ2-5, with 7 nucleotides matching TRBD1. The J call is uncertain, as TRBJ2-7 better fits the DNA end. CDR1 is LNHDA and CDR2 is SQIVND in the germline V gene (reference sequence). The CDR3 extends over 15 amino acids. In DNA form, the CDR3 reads TGTGCCAGTAGTATAGGAGGGGGCGCATCCTACGAGCAGTACTTC. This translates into CASSIGGGASYEQYF.

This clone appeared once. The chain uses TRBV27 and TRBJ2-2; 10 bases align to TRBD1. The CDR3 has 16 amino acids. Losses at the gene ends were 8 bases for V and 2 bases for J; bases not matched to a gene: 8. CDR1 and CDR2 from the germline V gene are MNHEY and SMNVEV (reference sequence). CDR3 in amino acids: CASARDRGQNTGELFF. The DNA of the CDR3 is TGTGCCAGCGCGCGGGACAGGGGACAAAACACCGGGGAGCTGTTTTTT.

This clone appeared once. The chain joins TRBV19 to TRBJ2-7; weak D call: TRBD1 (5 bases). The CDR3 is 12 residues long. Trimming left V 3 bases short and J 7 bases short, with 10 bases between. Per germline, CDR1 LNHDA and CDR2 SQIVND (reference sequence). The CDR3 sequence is CASSILQGEQYF. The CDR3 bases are TGTGCCAGTAGTATCCTGCAGGGTGAGCAGTACTTC.

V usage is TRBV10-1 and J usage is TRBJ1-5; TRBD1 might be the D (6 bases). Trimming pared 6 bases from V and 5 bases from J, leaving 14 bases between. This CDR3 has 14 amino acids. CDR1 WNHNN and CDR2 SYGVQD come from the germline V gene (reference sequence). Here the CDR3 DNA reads TGCGCCAGCAGGACAGACAGGCGTGATCAGCCCCAGCATTTT. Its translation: CASRTDRRDQPQHF.

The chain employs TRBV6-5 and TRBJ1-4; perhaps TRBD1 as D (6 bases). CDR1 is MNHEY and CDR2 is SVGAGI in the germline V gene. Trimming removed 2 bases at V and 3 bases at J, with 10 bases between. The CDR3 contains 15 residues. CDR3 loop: CASSYVRGANEKLFF. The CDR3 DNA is TGTGCCAGCAGTTACGTCAGGGGTGCTAATGAAAAACTGTTTTTT.

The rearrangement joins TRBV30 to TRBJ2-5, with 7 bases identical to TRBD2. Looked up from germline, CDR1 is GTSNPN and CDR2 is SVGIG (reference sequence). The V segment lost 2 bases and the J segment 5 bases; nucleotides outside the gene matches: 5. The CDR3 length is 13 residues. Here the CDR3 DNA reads TGTGCCTGGAGTCCTAGCGGAAGCGAGACCCAGTACTTC. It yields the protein CAWSPSGSETQYF.

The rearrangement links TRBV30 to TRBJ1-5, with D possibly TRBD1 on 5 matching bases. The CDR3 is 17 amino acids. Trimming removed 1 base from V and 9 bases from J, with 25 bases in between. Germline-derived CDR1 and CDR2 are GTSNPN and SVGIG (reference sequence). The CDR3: CAWSASLRDGGFGPQHF. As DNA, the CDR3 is TGTGCCTGGAGTGCCTCGCTTAGGGACGGGGGGTTTGGGCCCCAGCATTTT.

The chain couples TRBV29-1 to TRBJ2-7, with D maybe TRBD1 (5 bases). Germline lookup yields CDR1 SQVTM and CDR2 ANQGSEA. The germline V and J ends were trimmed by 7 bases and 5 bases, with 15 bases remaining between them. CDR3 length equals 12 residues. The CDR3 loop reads CSAAKGINEQYF. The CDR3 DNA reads TGCAGCGCCGCTAAGGGGATCAACGAGCAGTACTTC.

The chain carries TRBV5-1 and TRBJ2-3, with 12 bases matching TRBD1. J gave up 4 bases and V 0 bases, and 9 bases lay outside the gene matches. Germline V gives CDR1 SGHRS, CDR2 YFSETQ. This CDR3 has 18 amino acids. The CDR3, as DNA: TGCGCCAGCAGCTTGGCCGGGACAGGGGGCGGGAAGGCAGATACGCAGTATTTT. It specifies CASSLAGTGGGKADTQYF.

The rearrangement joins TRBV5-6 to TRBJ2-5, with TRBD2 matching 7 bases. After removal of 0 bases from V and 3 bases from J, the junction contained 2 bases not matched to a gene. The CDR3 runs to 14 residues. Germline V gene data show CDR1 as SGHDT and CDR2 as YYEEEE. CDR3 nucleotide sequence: TGTGCCAGCAGCTTGGGGGGGAGGGAAGAGACCCAGTACTTC. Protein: CASSLGGREETQYF.

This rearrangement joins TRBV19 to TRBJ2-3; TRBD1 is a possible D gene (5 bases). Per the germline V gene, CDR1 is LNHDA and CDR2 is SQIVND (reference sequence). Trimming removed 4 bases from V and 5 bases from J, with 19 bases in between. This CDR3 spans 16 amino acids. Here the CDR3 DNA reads TGTGCCAGTAGTAGGGCTAACTGGCAGGGAATAGATACGCAGTATTTT. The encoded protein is CASSRANWQGIDTQYF.

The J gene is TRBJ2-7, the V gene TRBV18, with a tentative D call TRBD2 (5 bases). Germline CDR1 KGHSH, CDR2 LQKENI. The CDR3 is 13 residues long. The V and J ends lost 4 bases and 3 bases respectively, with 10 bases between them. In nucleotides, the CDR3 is TGTGCCAGCTCACGGGATGAGGGCTACGAGCAGTACTTC. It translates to CASSRDEGYEQYF.

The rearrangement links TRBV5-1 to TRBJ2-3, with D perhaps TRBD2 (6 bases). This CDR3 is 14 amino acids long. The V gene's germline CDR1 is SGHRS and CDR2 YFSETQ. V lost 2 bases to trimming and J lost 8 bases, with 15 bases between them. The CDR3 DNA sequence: TGCGCCAGCAGCTTAAGTACTAGCCCCCCTACGCAGTATTTT. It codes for CASSLSTSPPTQYF.

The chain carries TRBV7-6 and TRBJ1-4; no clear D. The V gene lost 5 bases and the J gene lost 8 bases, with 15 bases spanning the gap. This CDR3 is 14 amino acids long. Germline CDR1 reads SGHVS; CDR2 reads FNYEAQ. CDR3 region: CASSPGSTGEKLFF. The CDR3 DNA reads TGTGCCAGCAGCCCCGGGTCTACGGGGGAAAAACTGTTTTTT.